This TCR beta chain was profiled in a study of regulatory T cells in long-lasting Graves disease. Study-wide findings and caveats: Persistent Graves' disease cases displayed lower TCR diversity than newly diagnosed ones.

Concerning this clonotype itself: Its antigen is not known.

As for time point: newly diagnosed GD, antithyroid drugs for less than 3 months. The TCR library used RNA extracted from PBMCs. Libraries of TCR beta came from iRepertoire HTBI primers plus Arm-PCR of CDR3 regions. From the multiplex PCR reads, TCRdb called clonotypes with MiXCR, one entry per CDR3 protein. The table has 450,000 to 500,000 distinct CDR3 sequences, 15% to 20% seen once; the top ten hold over 9%. The CDR3 is 14 amino acids. Per germline, CDR1 MNHNS and CDR2 SASEGT. Deletions cut 6 bases from V and 0 bases from J, with 12 bases between. These data were also reused for a study on T cells in Graves' hyperthyroidism and ophthalmopathy.

The starting material was peripheral blood mononuclear cells (PBMCs), obtained at new diagnosis, from a patient treated with antithyroid drugs. This chain links TRBV6-1 with TRBJ2-7, with D perhaps TRBD2 (6 bases). The TCR sequence derives from a man aged 35 to 55 with Graves disease. CDR3 nucleotide sequence: TGTGCCAGCAGACGGGGTAGCGGCTCCTACGAGCAGTACTTC. It translates to CASRRGSGSYEQYF.